Detailed here is one T cell receptor (beta chain). A much larger clone differs by one base, so this may be a read error. The CDR3 length is 12 residues. From germline, CDR1 is SEHNR and CDR2 FQNEAQ (reference sequence). This sample was included in a study of blood T cells in healthy people across ages. For the second PCR, which ran for 7 to 11 cycles, a sample-barcoded 5' primer and a J-beta primer mix were used. MiXCR, applied by TCRdb to the 5' RACE reads, yields one record per CDR3 protein. Seen here are about 1.8 million distinct CDR3 sequences, around 48% observed once, and the top ten hold about 2.1%.

The chain couples TRBV7-9 to TRBJ1-5; D not certain. The source of this sequence is a woman aged 35 to 49 in good health. Sequenced: blood. CDR3 DNA sequence: TGTGTCAGCAGCCTTAACAATCAGCCCCAGCATTTT. Amino acid sequence: CVSSLNNQPQHF.